The clone carrying this TCR beta chain was counted only a few times. The antigen is undetermined. The sample is drawn from a study of T cells after yellow fever vaccination. About the study: Low-cell-number fractions were prepared with SMART-Seq v4 Ultra Low Input.

Trimming at V came to 4 bases and at J to 2 bases, leaving 2 bases not matched to a gene. CDR1 and CDR2 from the germline V gene are DFQATT and SNEGSKA (reference sequence). The CDR3 consists of 14 residues. Points from the study as a whole: Abundant clonotypes from the bulk population could have been carried over as contaminants into FACS-sorted repertoires. Detected again after the booster were most primary-vaccination clones, at approximately 96% CD4 and 70% to 90% CD8.

5'RACE template switching produced TCR cDNA carrying a universal primer site and UMIs. MiXCR, applied by TCRdb to the 5' RACE reads, yields one record per CDR3 protein. Seen here are more than 350,000 distinct CDR3 sequences, 9.5% to 13% observed once, and the top ten hold around 20%. This receptor was identified in a man between 18 and 35 years old who received the YFV17D yellow fever vaccine. This chain links TRBV20-1 with TRBJ2-6; 7 nucleotides agree with TRBD1. Source: PBMCs, taken on the day of the first yellow fever vaccination. Here the CDR3 DNA reads TGCAGTGCTACCCAGGGGGCTGGGGCCAACGTCCTGACTTTC. Its translation: CSATQGAGANVLTF.